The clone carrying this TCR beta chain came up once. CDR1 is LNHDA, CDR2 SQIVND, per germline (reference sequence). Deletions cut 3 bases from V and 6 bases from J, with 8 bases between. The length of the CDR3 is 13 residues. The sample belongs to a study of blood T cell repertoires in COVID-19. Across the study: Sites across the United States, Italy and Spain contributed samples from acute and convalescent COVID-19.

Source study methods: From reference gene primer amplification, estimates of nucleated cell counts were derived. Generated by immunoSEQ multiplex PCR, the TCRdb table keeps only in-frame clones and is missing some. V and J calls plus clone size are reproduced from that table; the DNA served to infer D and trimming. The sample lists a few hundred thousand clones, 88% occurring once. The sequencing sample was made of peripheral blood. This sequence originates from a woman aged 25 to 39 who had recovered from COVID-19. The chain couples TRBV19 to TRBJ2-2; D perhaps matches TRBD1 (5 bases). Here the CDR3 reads CASSMVQAGELFF. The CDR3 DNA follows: TGTGCCAGTAGTATGGTACAGGCCGGGGAGCTGTTTTTT.